This T cell receptor beta chain is drawn from a study of blood T cell repertoires in COVID-19. In the study overall: Collection of acute and convalescent COVID-19 samples took place in the United States, Italy and Spain. Sources were T cells, B-cell-depleted T cells, or PBMCs; the material itself was cDNA or gDNA.

CDR1 and CDR2 (germline): DFQATT, SNEGSKA (reference sequence). V was trimmed by 3 bases and J by 8 bases, leaving 8 bases between them. The CDR3 is made up of 11 amino acids. Original processing notes: Researchers report that nucleated cell counts were estimated from reference gene primer amplification. Generated by immunoSEQ multiplex PCR, the TCRdb table keeps only in-frame clones and is missing some. That table furnishes V, J and clone size, whereas the DNA furnished D and trimming. The table includes over 120,000 clones, approximately 90% detected once. This chain joins TRBV20-1 and TRBJ2-1; maybe TRBD1 (5 bases). The specimen was peripheral blood. The receptor's source is a man between 60 and 75 years old with active or convalescent COVID-19. CDR3 in amino acids: CSASWGYEQFF. For the CDR3, the DNA is TGCAGTGCTAGCTGGGGCTATGAGCAGTTCTTC.